The 15 T cell receptor beta chains presented below share a single source sample, sequenced in a study of shared clonotypes between healthy human individuals. Libraries were prepared by immunoSEQ multiplex PCR; TCRdb keeps only in-frame clonotypes and omits some of them. The sample has about 1 million clones, roughly 80% seen once; the top ten hold 1.4% to 1.5%. What was sequenced was memory CD4+ T cells sorted from blood. Documented subset: CD45RA-negative fraction. The receptors originated from a man younger than 35 in good health.

The rearrangement joins TRBV11-2 to TRBJ1-2; possibly TRBD1 for D (5 bases). The V end was cut by 2 bases, the J end by 0 bases, with 10 bases between. CDR1 SGHAT and CDR2 FQNNGV come from the germline V gene. CDR3 length equals 15 residues. The CDR3 coding sequence is TGTGCCAGCAGCTTATTAGGGGTCCCTAACTATGGCTACACCTTC. Encoded protein: CASSLLGVPNYGYTF.

The rearrangement links TRBV5-8 to TRBJ1-6, with TRBD1 as a possible D gene (5 bases). Trimming left V 1 base short and J 12 bases short, with 20 bases between. This CDR3 has 16 amino acids. Germline lookup yields CDR1 SGHTS and CDR2 YDEGEE. CDR3 loop: CASSLPGRVNPQPLHF. The DNA for the CDR3 is TGTGCCAGCAGCTTGCCGGGACGGGTAAACCCCCAACCCCTCCACTTT.

The chain links TRBV5-8 to TRBJ2-5, with TRBD1 identical over 10 bases. The germline CDR1 and CDR2 sequences are SGHTS and YDEGEE. V gave up 3 bases and J gave up 3 bases; unmatched junction bases: 5. This CDR3 spans 15 amino acids. The chain's CDR3 is CASSSGQGNKETQYF. CDR3 DNA: TGTGCCAGCAGCTCGGGACAGGGGAATAAAGAGACCCAGTACTTC.

The chain uses TRBV6-1 and TRBJ1-1; no clear D. The V gene lost 4 bases and the J gene lost 3 bases, with 6 bases spanning the gap. Germline CDR1 MNHNS, CDR2 SASEGT. The CDR3 is 12 residues long. CDR3 sequence (DNA): TGTGCCAGCAGTGTCAGGTACACTGAAGCTTTCTTT. It yields the protein CASSVRYTEAFF.

This clone was observed a handful of times. V and J are TRBV7-2 and TRBJ2-1; maybe TRBD2 (6 bases). Per germline, CDR1 SGHTA and CDR2 FQGNSA. The CDR3 loop spans 16 amino acids. The V end was cut by 2 bases, the J end by 10 bases, with 21 bases between. The CDR3 sequence is CASSLIGGSQAPEQFF. DNA of the CDR3: TGTGCCAGCAGCTTAATCGGGGGATCACAGGCACCCGAGCAGTTCTTC.

V gene TRBV7-8 combines with J gene TRBJ1-1, with D perhaps TRBD1 (5 bases). The CDR3 runs 16 residues. The germline V gene has CDR1 SGHVS and CDR2 FQNEAQ. Trimming removed 5 bases at V and 3 bases at J, with 19 bases between. The DNA for the CDR3 is TGTGCCAGCAGCCAGACAGCTCCTAGCCTTTACACTGAAGCTTTCTTT. This codes for CASSQTAPSLYTEAFF.

The CDR3 DNA is TGTGCCAGCTCCCCGGGACAGGGCCTCACAGATACGCAGTATTTT. This codes for CASSPGQGLTDTQYF. This chain joins TRBV6-6 and TRBJ2-3; 9 bases match TRBD1. This CDR3 is built from 15 residues. Germline V gene data show CDR1 as MNHNY and CDR2 as SVGAGI (reference sequence). V was pared by 8 bases and J by 2 bases, with 8 bases of the junction left unmatched.

The chain links TRBV19 to TRBJ1-5; perhaps TRBD1 as D (5 bases). This CDR3 spans 16 amino acids. Trimming left V 1 base short and J 5 bases short, with 15 bases between. Germline V gene data show CDR1 as LNHDA and CDR2 as SQIVND (reference sequence). CDR3 residues: CASSIVAGQGDQPQHF. In DNA form, the CDR3 reads TGTGCCAGTAGTATAGTCGCCGGACAAGGTGATCAGCCCCAGCATTTT.

The chain carries TRBV4-3 and TRBJ2-3; 9 bases line up with TRBD2. The CDR3 covers 17 residues. Trimming at V came to 0 bases and at J to 6 bases, leaving 10 bases not matched to a gene. The germline V gene has CDR1 LGHNA and CDR2 YSLEER. The CDR3 DNA reads as TGCGCCAGCAGCCAAGATGGTGCGGGAGGGCCGGGGGATACGCAGTATTTT. It encodes CASSQDGAGGPGDTQYF.

The chain combines TRBV6-1 with TRBJ2-3; no definite D call. The CDR3 runs 14 residues. Trimming removed 1 base at V and 2 bases at J, with 7 bases between. Per the germline V gene, CDR1 is MNHNS and CDR2 is SASEGT. The CDR3 is CASSEGYTTDTQYF. In DNA, the CDR3 is TGTGCCAGCAGTGAAGGCTACACCACAGATACGCAGTATTTT.

V gene TRBV2 combines with J gene TRBJ2-5; D tentatively reads TRBD1 or TRBD2 (5 bases each). The CDR3 consists of 12 residues. Germline V gives CDR1 SNHLY, CDR2 FYNNEI. Trimming shortened V by 6 bases and J by 13 bases, and 18 bases separated the two germline ends. CDR3 protein: CASSPDGAPPYF. CDR3 DNA sequence: TGTGCCAGCAGCCCCGACGGGGCTCCCCCGTACTTC. The entire variable domain, with the rest obtained from reference TRBV2 and TRBJ2-5, is as follows: EPEVTQTPSHQVTQMGQEVILRCVPISNHLYFYWYRQILGQKVEFLVSFYNNEISEKSEIFDDQFSVERPDGSNFTLKIRSTKLEDSAMYFCASSPDGAPPYFGPGTRLLVL.

The chain is built from TRBV19 and TRBJ1-6, with 8 bases fitting TRBD1. The germline V gene encodes CDR1 LNHDA and CDR2 SQIVND (reference sequence). The CDR3 runs 15 residues. V gave up 5 bases and J gave up 6 bases; unmatched junction bases: 6. Here the CDR3 DNA reads TGTGCCAGTAGTTTCTCGGGACAGGTTAATTCACCCCTCCACTTT. Protein product: CASSFSGQVNSPLHF.

The chain uses TRBV7-9 and TRBJ2-5; unclear D gene. The CDR3 is made up of 11 amino acids. V lost 5 bases and J 5 bases, leaving 6 bases between the germline ends. The germline V gene has CDR1 SEHNR and CDR2 FQNEAQ (reference sequence). The CDR3 DNA is TGTGCCAGCAGCCACATGGAGACCCAGTACTTC. It encodes CASSHMETQYF.

The J gene is TRBJ1-5, the V gene TRBV6-1; no definite D call. From germline, CDR1 is MNHNS and CDR2 SASEGT. V lost 4 bases and J lost 1, with 14 bases in between. The CDR3 spans 16 residues. The CDR3 region has the DNA TGTGCCAGCAGTGCACCGAGGACGGGGAGCAATCAGCCCCAGCATTTT. The encoded protein is CASSAPRTGSNQPQHF.

The CDR3 DNA reads as TGTGCCTGGACAGGGATTGGGATAGGGAATGAGCAGTTCTTC. Translated, it gives CAWTGIGIGNEQFF. The genes are TRBV30 and TRBJ2-1; weak D call: TRBD1 (5 bases). The germline V gene has CDR1 GTSNPN and CDR2 SVGIG (reference sequence). CDR3 length equals 14 residues. Trimming left V 4 bases short and J 7 bases short, with 17 bases between.